Here is one TCR beta chain with its context. Its antigen remains unknown. These data belong to a study of OX40 agonist ivuxolimab in advanced cancers. Study context: Prior anti-PD-1, anti-PD-L1 or anti-CTLA-4 therapy was allowed; around 40% had some.

Produced via immunoSEQ multiplex PCR; TCRdb's table is partial and in-frame only. The repertoire holds around 110,000 clones, with roughly 93% as singletons. Study-wide results and limits: Normalized T-cell clonal expansion was also low in some nonresponders.

The CDR3 length is 14 residues. The germline CDR1 and CDR2 sequences are SGDLS and YYNGEE. V lost 4 bases and J lost 4; bases outside the gene matches: 6. The J gene is TRBJ1-1, the V gene TRBV9; TRBD1 matches at 8 bases. This TCR came from an adult with an advanced solid tumor such as melanoma, head and neck, liver or kidney cancer. This specimen consisted of CD4+ or CD8+ T cells sorted from blood, obtained in a trial of the OX40 agonist ivuxolimab. This chain's CDR3 is CASSPDRGGTEAFF. The CDR3, as DNA: TGTGCCAGCAGCCCTGACAGGGGTGGCACTGAAGCTTTCTTT.